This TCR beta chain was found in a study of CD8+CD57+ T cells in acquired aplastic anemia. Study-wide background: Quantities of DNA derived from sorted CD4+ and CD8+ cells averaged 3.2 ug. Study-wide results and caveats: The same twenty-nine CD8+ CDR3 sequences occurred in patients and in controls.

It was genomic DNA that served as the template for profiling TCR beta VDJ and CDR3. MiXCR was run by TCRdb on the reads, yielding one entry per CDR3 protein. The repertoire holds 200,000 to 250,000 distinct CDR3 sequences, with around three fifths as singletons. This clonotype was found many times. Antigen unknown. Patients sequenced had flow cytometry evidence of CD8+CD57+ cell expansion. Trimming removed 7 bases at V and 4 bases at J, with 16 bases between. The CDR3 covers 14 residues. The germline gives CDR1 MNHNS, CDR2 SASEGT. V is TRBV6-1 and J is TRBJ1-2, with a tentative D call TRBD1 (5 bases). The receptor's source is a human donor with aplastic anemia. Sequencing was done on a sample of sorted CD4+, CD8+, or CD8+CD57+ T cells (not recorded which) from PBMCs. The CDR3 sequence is CASMRVGQGYGYTF. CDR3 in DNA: TGTGCCAGCATGCGGGTAGGGCAGGGCTATGGCTACACCTTC.